The clone carrying this T cell receptor (beta chain) was observed a few times. These data originate in a study of spatial heterogeneity in lung cancer. Turning to the study itself: Detection consistently yielded more beta chains than alpha chains.

Individually, TCR cDNA molecules were each labelled with a unique molecular identifier. MiXCR, applied by TCRdb to the 5' RACE reads, yields one record per CDR3 protein. The data show 20,000 to 25,000 distinct CDR3 sequences, 4.6% seen once. The CDR3 has 14 amino acids. Trimming shortened V by 0 bases and J by 7 bases, and 10 bases separated the two germline ends. Per the germline V gene, CDR1 is SGHVS and CDR2 is FNYEAQ. Indicated time point: sample taken at primary tumor resection. There were approximately 69 donors, all of them untreated patients with early-stage non-small cell lung cancer. TCRs were sequenced from unsorted whole RNA of tumor, nontumor lung or PBMC.

The specimen comprised PBMCs, sampled at surgery. This TCR derives from a male donor with early-stage non-small cell lung cancer. V gene TRBV7-6 combines with J gene TRBJ2-1; D is unresolved. In nucleotides, the CDR3 is TGTGCCAGCAGCTTAGCTGGACCGTCAAATGAGCAGTTCTTC. Encoded protein: CASSLAGPSNEQFF. Variable domain in full (rest from reference TRBV7-6 and TRBJ2-1): GAGVSQSPRYKVTKRGQDVALRCDPISGHVSLYWYRQALGQGPEFLTYFNYEAQQDKSGLPNDRFSAERPEGSISTLTIQRTEQRDSAMYRCASSLAGPSNEQFFGPGTRLTVL.